Below, 27 T cell receptor beta chains from the same sample are listed, as sequenced in a study of healthy donors' naive CD4 and CD8 T cells. Starting from approximately 500 ng of total RNA, TCR libraries were made with linear amplification. TCRdb reanalysed the reads using MiXCR and keeps one entry per CDR3 protein. The repertoire holds 180,000 or so distinct CDR3 sequences, about 76% seen once, with less than 2.5% in the top ten. Sequenced sample: naive CD4+ and CD8+ T cells sorted from blood, pooled from several donors. Receptor source: a pool of human donors in good health; the sample pools cells from several healthy donors.

This chain connects TRBV18 to TRBJ2-7, with D tentatively TRBD1 or TRBD2 (5 bases each). V was trimmed by 2 bases and J by 1 base, leaving 12 bases between them. The CDR3 is 15 amino acids. Germline values: CDR1 KGHSH, CDR2 LQKENI. The CDR3 coding sequence is TGTGCCAGCTCACCAGGGGGACCTTCTTCCTACGAGCAGTACTTC. Translating gives CASSPGGPSSYEQYF.

J is TRBJ1-2 and V is TRBV6-6; D is ambiguous. V lost 6 bases and J lost 4, with 15 bases in between. The CDR3 covers 14 residues. Germline V gives CDR1 MNHNY, CDR2 SVGAGI (reference sequence). CDR3 protein: CASRPDRPSYGYTF. The CDR3 nucleotides read TGTGCCAGCAGGCCGGACCGACCGTCCTATGGCTACACCTTC.

This chain joins TRBV19 and TRBJ1-5, with 8 bases matching TRBD1. The germline V gene encodes CDR1 LNHDA and CDR2 SQIVND (reference sequence). V dropped 7 bases and J dropped 0; count of bases not matched to a gene: 5. This CDR3 has 15 residues. Here the CDR3 reads CASIGQGLSNQPQHF. CDR3 in DNA: TGTGCCAGTATCGGACAGGGCCTTAGCAATCAGCCCCAGCATTTT.

This clonotype has just a few counts. The V call is TRBV24-1, the J call TRBJ2-7, with 14 nucleotides matching TRBD2. The CDR3 loop spans 17 amino acids. Germline V gives CDR1 KGHDR, CDR2 SFDVKD. V lost 5 bases to trimming and J lost 4 bases; unmatched junction nucleotides: 9. The CDR3 nucleotides are TGTGCCACCAGTGGGTCCGGGACTAGCGGGAGAGTTTACGAGCAGTACTTC. Protein: CATSGSGTSGRVYEQYF.

This chain links TRBV6-5 with TRBJ1-1; D is uncertain. The CDR3 has 15 amino acids. The V gene lost 4 bases and the J gene lost 3 bases, with 15 bases spanning the gap. Germline values: CDR1 MNHEY, CDR2 SVGAGI. CDR3 coding DNA: TGTGCCAGCAGTTTAAATCCCGGTCGCGACACTGAAGCTTTCTTT. Translating it yields CASSLNPGRDTEAFF.

The CDR3 spells CASSLEGQLYEQYF. The CDR3 DNA follows: TGTGCCAGCAGTTTAGAGGGACAGCTCTACGAGCAGTACTTC. The chain uses TRBV12-3 or TRBV12-4 and TRBJ2-7; 7 positions agree with TRBD1. The CDR3 sequence is 14 residues long. Unmatched junction bases numbered 3, after V lost 1 base and J lost 3 bases.

In nucleotides, the CDR3 is TGTGCCAGCAGCTTAGCGCGTCTAGCGGGAATCTTTGTGGATACGCAGTATTTT. This translates into CASSLARLAGIFVDTQYF. The rearrangement uses TRBV7-9 and TRBJ2-3; 9 positions agree with TRBD2. The CDR3 contains 18 residues. Germline V gives CDR1 SEHNR, CDR2 FQNEAQ (reference sequence). V gave up 0 bases and J gave up 6 bases; unmatched junction bases: 13.

This clonotype has more than one count but fewer than ten. The chain carries TRBV19 and TRBJ2-3; a possible D gene is TRBD1 (6 bases). Germline CDR1 reads LNHDA; CDR2 reads SQIVND (reference sequence). V lost 7 bases to trimming and J lost 4 bases, with 15 bases between them. CDR3 length equals 14 residues. The CDR3 bases are TGTGCCAGTAACCTACAGGGAAATGCAGATACGCAGTATTTT. This gives the protein CASNLQGNADTQYF. Full variable domain (outside the CDR3, taken from reference TRBV19 and TRBJ2-3): DGGITQSPKYLFRKEGQNVTLSCEQNLNHDAMYWYRQDPGQGLRLIYYSQIVNDFQKGDIAEGYSVSREKKESFPLTVTSAQKNPTAFYLCASNLQGNADTQYFGPGTRLTVL.

The chain uses TRBV29-1 and TRBJ2-7, with 7 bases matching TRBD2. Per germline, CDR1 SQVTM and CDR2 ANQGSEA. Trimming removed 4 bases from V and 2 bases from J; junction bases left unmatched: 2. The CDR3 totals 12 residues. In DNA form, the CDR3 reads TGCAGCGTTGTGGGAGGGCCCTACGAGCAGTACTTC. Translating it yields CSVVGGPYEQYF.

The rearrangement links TRBV27 to TRBJ2-7; no reliable D call. The V gene's germline CDR1 is MNHEY and CDR2 SMNVEV (reference sequence). Trimming took 2 bases from V and 1 from J, leaving 15 bases between them. CDR3 length: 16 residues. CDR3 in DNA: TGTGCCAGCAGTTTAGTTACCACGGACGGGTCCTACGAGCAGTACTTC. Translating it yields CASSLVTTDGSYEQYF.

This chain joins TRBV29-1 and TRBJ2-3; 7 bases align to TRBD2. This CDR3 region has 15 residues. J lost 0 bases, V lost 8 bases, and 11 bases had no gene match. From germline, CDR1 is SQVTM and CDR2 ANQGSEA. The CDR3 loop reads CSSERVAGSTDTQYF. The CDR3 bases are TGCAGCAGCGAACGGGTAGCGGGTAGCACAGATACGCAGTATTTT.

There are a few counts of this clonotype. This rearrangement joins TRBV6-5 to TRBJ2-1; no clear D. Deletions cut 7 bases from V and 5 bases from J, with 9 bases between. The CDR3 covers 12 residues. The germline gives CDR1 MNHEY, CDR2 SVGAGI. The CDR3 bases are TGTGCCAGCACCCGTTGGGACAATGAGCAGTTCTTC. Its translation is CASTRWDNEQFF.

This clonotype was counted once. The genes are TRBV2 and TRBJ2-1; D remains ambiguous. Germline V gene lookup returns CDR1 SNHLY and CDR2 FYNNEI. The CDR3 loop spans 13 amino acids. Trimming stripped 6 bases from V and 0 bases from J, with 6 bases between. The chain's CDR3 is CASRLSSYNEQFF. The DNA of the CDR3 is TGTGCCAGCAGGTTGAGCTCCTACAATGAGCAGTTCTTC.

This chain connects TRBV18 to TRBJ2-7; TRBD1 aligns across 12 bases. The CDR3 is made up of 18 amino acids. CDR1 and CDR2 from the germline V gene are KGHSH and LQKENI. Unmatched junction bases numbered 7, after V lost 0 bases and J lost 1 base. DNA for the CDR3: TGTGCCAGCTCACCACCTGCGGGACAGGGGGCGCGGTCCTACGAGCAGTACTTC. Translation: CASSPPAGQGARSYEQYF. Using reference TRBV18 and TRBJ2-7 for the parts outside the CDR3, the full variable domain is NAGVMQNPRHLVRRRGQEARLRCSPMKGHSHVYWYRQLPEEGLKFMVYLQKENIIDESGMPKERFSAEFPKEGPSILRIQQVVRGDSAAYFCASSPPAGQGARSYEQYFGPGTRLTVT.

This chain connects TRBV29-1 to TRBJ2-7, with 12 nucleotides matching TRBD2. The CDR3 has 15 residues. J gave up 2 bases and V 6 bases, and 8 bases lay outside the gene matches. The V gene's germline CDR1 is SQVTM and CDR2 ANQGSEA. CDR3 residues: CSVLGPSGRAYEQYF. In DNA, the CDR3 is TGCAGCGTGCTGGGTCCTAGCGGGAGGGCCTACGAGCAGTACTTC.

CDR3: CSVVAPPRNTEAFF. The CDR3 nucleotides read TGCAGCGTTGTTGCTCCGCCGAGGAACACTGAAGCTTTCTTT. The rearrangement joins TRBV29-1 to TRBJ1-1; unclear D gene. V was clipped by 4 bases and J by 1 base, with 13 bases between them. The V gene's germline CDR1 is SQVTM and CDR2 ANQGSEA. This CDR3 contains 14 residues.

This CDR3 is CASSPPSSAETQYF. DNA of the CDR3: TGTGCCAGCAGTCCACCCTCTAGCGCTGAGACCCAGTACTTC. This chain connects TRBV28 to TRBJ2-5, with D tentatively TRBD2 (6 bases). With 5 bases removed from V and 5 bases from J, the gap between germline ends came to 15 bases. Germline CDR1 and CDR2: MDHEN and SYDVKM. The CDR3 totals 14 residues. The whole variable domain, filled in from reference TRBV28 and TRBJ2-5, reads DVKVTQSSRYLVKRTGEKVFLECVQDMDHENMFWYRQDPGLGLRLIYFSYDVKMKEKGDIPEGYSVSREKKERFSLILESASTNQTSMYLCASSPPSSAETQYFGPGTRLLVL.

CDR3 sequence reads: CASSQRLAGLFTDTQYF. CDR3 nucleotides: TGTGCCAGCAGCCAGAGACTAGCGGGGCTCTTCACAGATACGCAGTATTTT. V usage is TRBV5-4 and J usage is TRBJ2-3, with TRBD2 identical over 11 bases. Germline assignment: CDR1 SGHNT and CDR2 YYREEE (reference sequence). The CDR3 runs 17 residues. Trimming cost V 4 bases and J 2 bases; bases outside gene matches: 9.

This sequence joins TRBV18 and TRBJ2-3; the D is unclear. The germline gives CDR1 KGHSH, CDR2 LQKENI. V lost 2 bases, J lost 11 bases, and 14 bases lay in between. This CDR3 region has 13 residues. CDR3 bases: TGTGCCAGCTCACCAGAAAGGCGTTCGGTGCAGTATTTT. Its translation: CASSPERRSVQYF.

This clonotype was counted once. The rearrangement joins TRBV29-1 to TRBJ1-2; D is uncertain. Trimming removed 4 bases from V and 6 bases from J, with 9 bases in between. Germline CDR1 and CDR2: SQVTM and ANQGSEA. The CDR3 extends over 11 amino acids. CDR3 sequence reads: CSVVGIDGYTF. For the CDR3, the DNA is TGCAGCGTTGTCGGGATTGATGGCTACACCTTC.

Points on this clonotype: Its ends do not fully match the called genes, so a read error is possible. This chain uses TRBV7-2 with TRBJ2-5; the D gene is possibly TRBD2 (5 bases). The CDR3 covers 13 residues. Germline V gene sequence: CDR1 SGHTA, CDR2 FQGNSA. The CDR3 here is CASSLALYETQYF. The CDR3 bases are TGTGCCAGCAGCCTAGCACTATACGAGACCCAGTACTTC.

This clonotype came up once. The V call is TRBV7-2, the J call TRBJ2-3; D call uncertain. The CDR3 extends over 15 amino acids. Germline CDR1 is SGHTA and CDR2 is FQGNSA. Trimming cost V 5 bases and J 0 bases, with 12 bases left between them. CDR3 DNA: TGTGCCAGCAGCCCGTCCCCGGCTAGCACAGATACGCAGTATTTT. Translated, it gives CASSPSPASTDTQYF.

The V and J genes are TRBV10-3 and TRBJ1-2; 7 bases are a match to TRBD1. J gave up 6 bases and V 0 bases, and 7 bases lay outside the gene matches. Germline V lookup: CDR1 ENHRY, CDR2 SYGVKD. The length of the CDR3 is 15 residues. The CDR3 DNA reads TGTGCCATCAGTGAGTCCGGGGGACAGAGCCATGGCTACACCTTC. It translates to CAISESGGQSHGYTF.

CDR3 nucleotide sequence: TGTGCCAGCAGTGAGAGTTGGGCAGGGGGCCTCGGGTCCTATAATTCACCCCTCCACTTT. It codes for CASSESWAGGLGSYNSPLHF. The chain couples TRBV2 to TRBJ1-6; 8 bases align to TRBD1. This CDR3 contains 20 residues. The J segment lost 1 base and the V segment lost 3 bases, leaving 14 bases of the junction unmatched. Germline CDR1 reads SNHLY; CDR2 reads FYNNEI.

The CDR3 is CASSYRGQKYEQYF. The CDR3 coding sequence is TGTGCCAGCAGTTACAGGGGGCAGAAGTACGAGCAGTACTTC. The chain carries TRBV6-9 and TRBJ2-7; 8 bases match TRBD1. Germline values: CDR1 MNHGY, CDR2 SVAAGI. The junction had 5 bases not matched to a gene; V was cut back by 3 bases and J by 4 bases. The CDR3 has 14 residues.

The chain uses TRBV20-1 and TRBJ2-2; D is ambiguous. Germline CDR1 and CDR2: DFQATT and SNEGSKA (reference sequence). There are 14 residues in the CDR3. Trimming took off 0 bases at V and 9 bases at J, with 14 bases between the two ends. The CDR3 loop reads CSARDRISGRELFF. The DNA for the CDR3 is TGCAGTGCTAGAGATCGAATTTCCGGGCGGGAGCTGTTTTTT.

This clonotype was picked up one time. The rearrangement uses TRBV7-8 and TRBJ2-1; no clear D gene. The CDR3 runs to 15 residues. The V end was cut by 0 bases, the J end by 9 bases, with 15 bases between. The germline V gene has CDR1 SGHVS and CDR2 FQNEAQ. The CDR3: CASSLALVITSEQFF. For the CDR3, the DNA is TGTGCCAGCAGCTTAGCCCTCGTCATCACGTCTGAGCAGTTCTTC.